A single sample is the source of the 31 T cell receptor beta chains below, sequenced in a study of blood T cell dynamics during melanoma immunotherapy. Sequenced by immunoSEQ multiplex PCR; TCRdb stores in-frame clones only, minus some. The data show about 15,000 clones, with 85% to 90% seen just once and around 4.4% held by the top ten. The sample's time point: pre-treatment baseline. The sequencing here drew on blood, taken from a patient treated with checkpoint blockade. The receptors derive from a human donor with melanoma.

The chain joins TRBV7-2 to TRBJ1-1; D possibly corresponds to TRBD1 (5 bases). Trimming left V 1 base short and J 6 bases short, with 15 bases between. CDR3 length equals 15 residues. CDR1 and CDR2 (germline): SGHTA, FQGNSA. The CDR3 DNA follows: TGTGCCAGCAGCTTAGGAGGTGGGGGGAGGGCTGAAGCTTTCTTT. Translation: CASSLGGGGRAEAFF. Looking up the rest from reference TRBV7-2 and TRBJ1-1 gives the full variable domain: GAGVSQSPSNKVTEKGKDVELRCDPISGHTALYWYRQSLGQGLEFLIYFQGNSAPDKSGLPSDRFSAERTGGSVSTLTIQRTQQEDSAVYLCASSLGGGGRAEAFFGQGTRLTVV.

This sequence joins TRBV6-1 and TRBJ1-3; D possibly corresponds to TRBD1 (6 bases). CDR3 length: 15 residues. V was pared by 2 bases and J by 0 bases, with 8 bases between. Per germline, CDR1 MNHNS and CDR2 SASEGT. CDR3 loop: CASSETGISGNTIYF. The CDR3 DNA follows: TGTGCCAGCAGTGAAACAGGGATCTCTGGAAACACCATATATTTT.

This clone occurred once. The genes are TRBV7-9 and TRBJ2-3, with D uncertain. The ends were cut back, 6 bases at V and 0 bases at J, with 16 bases in the middle. The CDR3 is 16 residues long. The germline CDR1 and CDR2 sequences are SEHNR and FQNEAQ (reference sequence). The CDR3 bases are TGTGCCAGCAGAACCCCTTTGGCAGCAAGCACAGATACGCAGTATTTT. This translates into CASRTPLAASTDTQYF.

This clone was seen a few times. This chain uses TRBV5-1 with TRBJ2-7; 8 bases are a match to TRBD1. The germline V gene encodes CDR1 SGHRS and CDR2 YFSETQ. This CDR3 contains 14 residues. After removal of 4 bases from V and 5 bases from J, the junction contained 8 bases not matched to a gene. Here the CDR3 reads CASSMRTGPDEQYF. The CDR3 nucleotides are TGCGCCAGCAGCATGAGGACAGGGCCAGACGAGCAGTACTTC.

The rearrangement uses TRBV7-2 and TRBJ2-3, with D perhaps TRBD2 (5 bases). This CDR3 is 13 amino acids long. Trimming took off 1 base at V and 3 bases at J, with 5 bases between the two ends. Germline V gives CDR1 SGHTA, CDR2 FQGNSA. This chain's CDR3 is CASSLGTTDTQYF. CDR3 DNA sequence: TGTGCCAGCAGCTTAGGGACTACAGATACGCAGTATTTT.

The chain employs TRBV5-1 and TRBJ1-2, with 7 bases lining up with TRBD1. The CDR3 runs 15 residues. In germline, CDR1 is SGHRS, CDR2 YFSETQ. Losses at the gene ends were 0 bases for V and 6 bases for J; bases not matched to a gene: 8. The CDR3 protein is CASSLGGTGDNGYTF. The DNA of the CDR3 is TGCGCCAGCAGCTTGGGGGGTACAGGGGATAATGGCTACACCTTC.

This sequence joins TRBV11-2 and TRBJ1-2; unclear D gene. V lost 1 base and J lost 4, with 7 bases in between. Germline V gene lookup returns CDR1 SGHAT and CDR2 FQNNGV. The CDR3 has 13 residues. CDR3 sequence reads: CASSLVGVYGYTF. For the CDR3, the DNA is TGTGCCAGCAGCTTAGTGGGAGTCTATGGCTACACCTTC.

V usage is TRBV28 and J usage is TRBJ1-6; unclear D gene. Per germline, CDR1 MDHEN and CDR2 SYDVKM. The CDR3 has 15 residues. V was shortened by 8 bases and J by 6 bases, with 17 bases between the two germline ends. CDR3 nucleotide sequence: TGTGCCAGCGCTCCCGGGAGCCCAATTAATTCACCCCTCCACTTT. Amino acid sequence: CASAPGSPINSPLHF.

The chain is built from TRBV14 and TRBJ2-1; D gene unclear. Germline lookup yields CDR1 SGHDN and CDR2 FVKESK. The CDR3 loop spans 15 amino acids. With 5 bases removed from V and 9 bases from J, the gap between germline ends came to 20 bases. CDR3 loop: CASSELQPNKVEQFF. In DNA, the CDR3 is TGTGCCAGCAGCGAACTCCAACCAAACAAGGTTGAGCAGTTCTTC.

This clone was found a few times. The gene calls are TRBV4-1 and TRBJ1-1, with D unclear. This CDR3 has 11 residues. V lost 1 base to trimming and J lost 11 bases, with 8 bases between them. Germline CDR1 MGHRA, CDR2 YSYEKL. The CDR3 DNA reads TGCGCCAGCAGCCAAGGAAGTCTGGCTTTCTTT. Translating gives CASSQGSLAFF.

The chain uses TRBV30 and TRBJ1-6; no definite D call. Germline-derived CDR1 and CDR2 are GTSNPN and SVGIG (reference sequence). The V and J ends lost 3 bases and 6 bases respectively, with 12 bases between them. This CDR3 region has 14 residues. CDR3 sequence (DNA): TGTGCCTGGAGGCGGTCCCTCGGTAATTCACCCCTCCACTTT. Amino acids: CAWRRSLGNSPLHF. Variable domain in full (rest from reference TRBV30 and TRBJ1-6): SQTIHQWPATLVQPVGSPLSLECTVEGTSNPNLYWYRQAAGRGLQLLFYSVGIGQISSEVPQNLSASRPQDRQFILSSKKLLLSDSGFYLCAWRRSLGNSPLHFGNGTRLTVT.

The rearrangement joins TRBV6-5 to TRBJ2-7; D is tentatively TRBD1 or TRBD2 (5 bases each). The V gene's germline CDR1 is MNHEY and CDR2 SVGAGI. Trimming stripped 7 bases from V and 2 bases from J, with 12 bases between. The CDR3 is made up of 13 amino acids. The CDR3 coding sequence is TGTGCCAGCAAGGGGTGGGGGACCTACGAGCAGTACTTC. It codes for CASKGWGTYEQYF.

The chain carries TRBV19 and TRBJ1-2; 7 nucleotides match TRBD1. Per the germline V gene, CDR1 is LNHDA and CDR2 is SQIVND (reference sequence). The CDR3 runs 15 residues. J lost 0 bases, V lost 5 bases, and 6 bases had no gene match. CDR3 nucleotides: TGTGCCAGTAGTTTCGACAGGGAGGCTAACTATGGCTACACCTTC. Protein: CASSFDREANYGYTF.

The chain uses TRBV7-9 and TRBJ2-7, with TRBD2 matching over 7 bases. The CDR3 length is 16 residues. V gave up 5 bases and J gave up 4 bases; unmatched junction bases: 14. Germline CDR1 is SEHNR and CDR2 is FQNEAQ (reference sequence). CDR3 sequence reads: CASSQPPRGVAYEQYF. The CDR3 DNA reads as TGTGCCAGCAGCCAACCCCCCCGGGGGGTTGCATACGAGCAGTACTTC.

This clone appeared a single time. The chain combines TRBV10-3 with TRBJ2-3; 10 bases are a match to TRBD2. This CDR3 is built from 16 residues. In germline, CDR1 is ENHRY, CDR2 SYGVKD. V lost 0 bases to trimming and J lost 0 bases; unmatched junction nucleotides: 0. CDR3 sequence (DNA): TGTGCCATCAGTGAGTCTAGCGGGGGGAGCACAGATACGCAGTATTTT. As protein: CAISESSGGSTDTQYF.

This clone was observed a handful of times. The chain joins TRBV6-5 to TRBJ1-1, with D possibly matching TRBD1 (6 bases). CDR3 length: 13 residues. V was trimmed by 2 bases and J by 7 bases, leaving 11 bases between them. Germline V CDR1 and CDR2: MNHEY, SVGAGI. The CDR3 bases are TGTGCCAGCAGTTACCGTAACAGGGATGAAGCTTTCTTT. The encoded protein is CASSYRNRDEAFF.

This clone turned up a few times. This chain joins TRBV28 and TRBJ1-6, with D hard to call. With 9 bases removed from V and 5 bases from J, the gap between germline ends came to 17 bases. This CDR3 contains 15 residues. Germline CDR1 is MDHEN and CDR2 is SYDVKM. CDR3: CASQLRPRDNSPLHF. The CDR3 region has the DNA TGTGCCAGTCAACTCCGGCCCCGGGATAATTCACCCCTCCACTTT.

The chain joins TRBV7-6 to TRBJ1-6, with 10 bases matching TRBD1. This CDR3 spans 15 amino acids. Germline CDR1 reads SGHVS; CDR2 reads FNYEAQ. V was pared by 5 bases and J by 8 bases, with 6 bases of the junction left unmatched. The CDR3 protein is CASSLRDRGYSPLHF. DNA of the CDR3: TGTGCCAGCAGCCTCCGGGACAGGGGTTATTCACCCCTCCACTTT.

V is TRBV19 and J is TRBJ2-7; 12 bases line up with TRBD1. The V segment lost 2 bases and the J segment 8 bases; nucleotides outside the gene matches: 7. This CDR3 comprises 15 residues. The germline V gene has CDR1 LNHDA and CDR2 SQIVND (reference sequence). CDR3 coding DNA: TGTGCCAGTAGTATATCGGGACAGGGGGCGTTCAAGCAGTACTTC. It is translated as CASSISGQGAFKQYF.

The J gene is TRBJ1-3, the V gene TRBV7-1; weak D call: TRBD1 (6 bases). TRBV7-1 is marked as an open reading frame, function uncertain. CDR3 length: 16 amino acids. Trimming stripped 4 bases from V and 9 bases from J, with 22 bases between. The CDR3 coding sequence is TGTGCCAGCAGCTGGGAGACAGGTTCAGCACCATTCACCATATATTTT. Translating it yields CASSWETGSAPFTIYF.

The chain is built from TRBV6-5 and TRBJ1-2, with no clear D. The germline CDR1 and CDR2 sequences are MNHEY and SVGAGI. This CDR3 spans 15 amino acids. V was trimmed by 6 bases and J by 5 bases, leaving 19 bases between them. The CDR3 DNA follows: TGTGCCAGCAGCTCAAGGAGTCCCATTATTTATGGCTACACCTTC. As protein: CASSSRSPIIYGYTF.

This clone turned up a few times. The gene calls are TRBV30 and TRBJ1-1; D not resolved. Germline V CDR1 and CDR2: GTSNPN, SVGIG (reference sequence). Trimming shortened V by 3 bases and J by 6 bases, and 5 bases separated the two germline ends. This CDR3 spans 10 amino acids. The CDR3 bases are TGTGCCTGGAGCCCGTCTGAAGCTTTCTTT. As protein: CAWSPSEAFF.

This rearrangement joins TRBV10-3 to TRBJ2-7; D unclear. Germline values: CDR1 ENHRY, CDR2 SYGVKD. The CDR3 contains 14 residues. Between the trimmed V and J ends, which lost 10 bases and 6 bases, there was a span of 22 bases. The CDR3 here is CATERRARSLEQYF. The DNA of the CDR3 is TGTGCCACTGAAAGACGCGCGAGGTCTCTCGAGCAGTACTTC.

The V and J genes are TRBV9 and TRBJ1-4; D is possibly TRBD1 (5 bases). The V gene lost 1 base and the J gene lost 4 bases, with 11 bases spanning the gap. The CDR3 is made up of 15 amino acids. CDR1 is SGDLS, CDR2 YYNGEE, per germline. CDR3 coding DNA: TGTGCCAGCAGCGTATTGGGGCTGGGTAATGAAAAACTGTTTTTT. Encoded protein: CASSVLGLGNEKLFF.

Only a few counts were recorded for this clone. The chain joins TRBV11-2 to TRBJ1-1; TRBD1 is a possible D gene (5 bases). Germline V gene data show CDR1 as SGHAT and CDR2 as FQNNGV. Trimming removed 5 bases at V and 4 bases at J, with 17 bases between. This CDR3 is 15 amino acids long. The CDR3 DNA is TGTGCCAGCAGCCCGCCGGGATCCAGGGTCACTGAAGCTTTCTTT. Its translation: CASSPPGSRVTEAFF.

The chain links TRBV29-1 to TRBJ2-1; 7 bases agree with TRBD2. V gave up 4 bases and J gave up 8 bases; unmatched junction bases: 11. The germline CDR1 and CDR2 sequences are SQVTM and ANQGSEA. The CDR3 is 14 amino acids. CDR3 DNA sequence: TGCAGCGTTGCTAACTGGGAGGGTTTACATGAGCAGTTCTTC. Its protein is CSVANWEGLHEQFF.

This chain connects TRBV6-5 to TRBJ2-5, with D tentatively TRBD1 (7 bases). The CDR3 has 14 amino acids. The V end was cut by 7 bases, the J end by 11 bases, with 23 bases between. CDR1 is MNHEY and CDR2 is SVGAGI in the germline V gene. The CDR3 reads CASKQGGSQVAQYF. The CDR3 DNA sequence: TGTGCCAGCAAGCAGGGGGGATCCCAAGTGGCTCAGTACTTC.

The chain employs TRBV29-1 and TRBJ2-7; the match to TRBD1 covers 7 bases. CDR3 length: 14 amino acids. Looked up from germline, CDR1 is SQVTM and CDR2 is ANQGSEA. V trimming: 1 base; J trimming: 7 bases; junction bases outside the gene matches: 10. CDR3 amino acids: CSVEVGRGRGEQYF. CDR3 sequence (DNA): TGCAGCGTTGAAGTTGGCAGGGGGAGAGGAGAGCAGTACTTC.

In its sample, this clone was seen a few times. The rearrangement uses TRBV19 and TRBJ1-5; tentative D call: TRBD1 (5 bases). The CDR3 is 13 residues long. Germline V CDR1 and CDR2: LNHDA, SQIVND (reference sequence). Trimming cost V 10 bases and J 3 bases, with 13 bases left between them. CDR3 nucleotide sequence: TGTGCCACCGATCCGGGGGACAATCAGCCCCAGCATTTT. Translated, it gives CATDPGDNQPQHF.

The V call is TRBV5-1, the J call TRBJ1-6; D possibly corresponds to TRBD1 (5 bases). The germline V gene has CDR1 SGHRS and CDR2 YFSETQ. With 2 bases removed from V and 9 bases from J, the gap between germline ends came to 15 bases. The CDR3 consists of 15 residues. CDR3 coding DNA: TGCGCCAGCAGCTTACTCGAGGAGGGACCTTCACCCCTCCACTTT. It codes for CASSLLEEGPSPLHF.

J is TRBJ2-7 and V is TRBV19; D might be TRBD2 (6 bases). The CDR3 runs to 14 residues. Germline V gene lookup returns CDR1 LNHDA and CDR2 SQIVND (reference sequence). V lost 6 bases and J lost 6, with 18 bases in between. The CDR3 region has the DNA TGTGCCAGTAGACGCCCCGGGACTGAAACCGAGCAGTACTTC. Translated: CASRRPGTETEQYF.